This is a list of T cell receptor beta chains from one sample in a study of OX40 agonist ivuxolimab in advanced cancers. The data were produced by immunoSEQ multiplex PCR, yet TCRdb's version contains in-frame clones alone and is incomplete. Of some 80,000 clones detected, approximately 84% appear once; the ten largest clones hold just under 25%. Sequences were derived from CD4+ or CD8+ T cells sorted from blood, sampled in a trial of the OX40 agonist ivuxolimab. Receptors originate from an adult with an advanced solid tumor such as melanoma, head and neck, liver or kidney cancer. Each CDR3 is given with its conserved first and last residue. A D gene is named only where the DNA matches it firmly. Some rows have no size entry. The others give once, few or many, or a class for an expanded clone.

v_call	d_call	cdr3_length	clone_size	j_call	cdr3_aa	cdr3_nt
TRBV11-2	.	13	.	TRBJ1-1	CASSLDTFTEAFF	TGTGCCAGCAGCTTAGACACCTTCACTGAAGCTTTCTTT
TRBV14	TRBD1	17	few	TRBJ1-2	CASSQDRGQGISRGYTF	TGTGCCAGCAGCCAAGATAGGGGGCAGGGAATAAGTCGTGGCTACACCTTC
TRBV10-2	.	10	few	TRBJ2-7	CASSEYEQYF	TGTGCCAGCAGTGAGTACGAGCAGTACTTC
TRBV5-4	TRBD2	16	.	TRBJ2-7	CASSQAGTSGTYEQYF	TGTGCCAGCAGCCAAGCCGGGACTAGCGGGACCTACGAGCAGTACTTC
TRBV28	.	13	.	TRBJ1-6	CASTGTWDSPLHF	TGTGCCAGCACGGGGACATGGGATTCACCCCTCCACTTT
TRBV7-7	.	14	.	TRBJ2-2	CASSLAPYTGELFF	TGTGCCAGCAGCTTAGCGCCTTACACCGGGGAGCTGTTTTTT
TRBV14	.	15	.	TRBJ2-7	CASSQATGPAYEQYF	TGTGCCAGCAGCCAAGCGACAGGACCGGCCTACGAGCAGTACTTC
TRBV6-1	.	12	.	TRBJ2-7	CASSEFYDEQYF	TGTGCCAGCAGTGAATTTTATGACGAGCAGTACTTC
TRBV11-2	.	11	.	TRBJ2-5	CASSFQETQYF	TGTGCCAGCAGCTTCCAAGAGACCCAGTACTTC
TRBV4-2	TRBD2	17	.	TRBJ2-7	CASSQDRGEGTPMEQYF	TGTGCCAGCAGCCAAGACCGGGGGGAGGGAACACCTATGGAGCAGTACTTC
TRBV5-1	TRBD1	15	.	TRBJ2-7	CASSFTGTGMDEQYF	TGCGCCAGCAGCTTTACCGGGACAGGGATGGATGAGCAGTACTTC
TRBV7-6	TRBD1	16	few	TRBJ1-2	CASSLGPGQVAYGYTF	TGTGCCAGCAGCTTAGGGCCGGGACAGGTCGCCTATGGCTACACCTTC
TRBV2	.	13	.	TRBJ1-4	CASSEGAFEKLFF	TGTGCCAGCAGTGAGGGGGCATTTGAAAAACTGTTTTTT
TRBV5-6	.	18	.	TRBJ2-5	CASSLTVQIRVTQETQYF	TGTGCCAGCAGCTTAACTGTACAAATTAGGGTGACACAAGAGACCCAGTACTTC
TRBV6-6	.	15	.	TRBJ2-3	CASSYSALRTDTQYF	TGTGCCAGCAGTTACTCGGCGTTACGCACAGATACGCAGTATTTT
TRBV11-2	.	15	.	TRBJ1-4	CASSFNPTTNEKLFF	TGTGCCAGCAGTTTTAACCCCACAACTAATGAAAAACTGTTTTTT
TRBV30	TRBD2	17	.	TRBJ2-3	CACTLGTSGTSTDTQYF	TGTGCCTGCACCCTAGGGACTAGCGGTACTAGCACAGATACGCAGTATTTT
TRBV5-1	TRBD2	18	.	TRBJ2-1	CASSLGLGLAGANNEQFF	TGCGCCAGCAGCTTGGGCCTCGGACTAGCGGGGGCTAACAATGAGCAGTTCTTC
TRBV10-3	.	13	.	TRBJ2-3	CAISEPPPNTQYF	TGTGCCATCAGTGAGCCACCCCCGAATACGCAGTATTTT
TRBV27	.	13	.	TRBJ2-5	CASSRRGQETQYF	TGTGCCAGCAGCCGGAGGGGCCAAGAGACCCAGTACTTC
TRBV9	.	14	.	TRBJ1-2	CASSVGRDGSGYTF	TGTGCCAGCAGCGTAGGTCGGGACGGGAGCGGCTACACCTTC
TRBV14	.	13	.	TRBJ1-2	CASSQEYRRGYTF	TGTGCCAGCAGCCAAGAATACAGGAGGGGCTACACCTTC
TRBV5-1	.	15	.	TRBJ1-5	CASSLAGLGNQPQHF	TGCGCCAGCAGCTTGGCGGGGCTCGGCAATCAGCCCCAGCATTTT
TRBV19	.	16	.	TRBJ1-3	CASSLSPGYSGNTIYF	TGTGCCAGTAGTCTATCCCCCGGTTACTCTGGAAACACCATATATTTT
TRBV2	.	12	.	TRBJ1-2	CASQFLSAGYTF	TGTGCCAGCCAATTTTTAAGCGCGGGCTACACCTTC